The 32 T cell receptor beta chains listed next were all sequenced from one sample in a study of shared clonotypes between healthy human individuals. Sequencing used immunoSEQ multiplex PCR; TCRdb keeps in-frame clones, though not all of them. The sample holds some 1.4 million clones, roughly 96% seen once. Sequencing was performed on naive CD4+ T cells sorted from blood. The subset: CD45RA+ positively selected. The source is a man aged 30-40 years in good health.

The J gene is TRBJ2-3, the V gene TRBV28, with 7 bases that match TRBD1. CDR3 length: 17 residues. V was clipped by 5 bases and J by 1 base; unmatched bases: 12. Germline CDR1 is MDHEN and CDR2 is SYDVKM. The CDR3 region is CASSLRKGGRGTDTQYF. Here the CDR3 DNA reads TGTGCCAGCAGTCTCCGAAAAGGGGGCCGCGGCACAGATACGCAGTATTTT. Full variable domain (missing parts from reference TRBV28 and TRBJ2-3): DVKVTQSSRYLVKRTGEKVFLECVQDMDHENMFWYRQDPGLGLRLIYFSYDVKMKEKGDIPEGYSVSREKKERFSLILESASTNQTSMYLCASSLRKGGRGTDTQYFGPGTRLTVL.

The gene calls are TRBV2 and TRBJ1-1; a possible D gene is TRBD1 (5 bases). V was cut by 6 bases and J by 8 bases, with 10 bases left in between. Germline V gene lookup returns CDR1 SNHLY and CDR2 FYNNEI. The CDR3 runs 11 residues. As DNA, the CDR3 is TGTGCCAGCAGAACCGGGACCGAAGCTTTCTTT. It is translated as CASRTGTEAFF. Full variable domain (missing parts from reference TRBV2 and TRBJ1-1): EPEVTQTPSHQVTQMGQEVILRCVPISNHLYFYWYRQILGQKVEFLVSFYNNEISEKSEIFDDQFSVERPDGSNFTLKIRSTKLEDSAMYFCASRTGTEAFFGQGTRLTVV.

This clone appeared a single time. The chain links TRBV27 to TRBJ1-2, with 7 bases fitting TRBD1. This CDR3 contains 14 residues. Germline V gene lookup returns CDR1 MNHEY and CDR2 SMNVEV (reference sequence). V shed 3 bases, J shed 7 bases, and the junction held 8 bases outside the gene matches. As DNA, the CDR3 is TGTGCCAGCAGTTTCACCGGACAGGCGGGTGGCTACACCTTC. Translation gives CASSFTGQAGGYTF.

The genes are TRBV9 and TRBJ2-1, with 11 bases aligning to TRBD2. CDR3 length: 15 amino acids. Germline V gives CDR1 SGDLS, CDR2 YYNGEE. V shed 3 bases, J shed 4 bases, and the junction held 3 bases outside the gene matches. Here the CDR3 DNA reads TGTGCCAGCAGCGCTAGCGGGAGGTTATACAATGAGCAGTTCTTC. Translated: CASSASGRLYNEQFF.

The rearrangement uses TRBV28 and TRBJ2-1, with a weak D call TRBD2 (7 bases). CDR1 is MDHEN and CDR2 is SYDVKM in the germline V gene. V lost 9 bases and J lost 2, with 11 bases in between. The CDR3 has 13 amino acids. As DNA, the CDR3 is TGTGCCAGTACAGGGAGGGCCTACAATGAGCAGTTCTTC. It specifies CASTGRAYNEQFF.

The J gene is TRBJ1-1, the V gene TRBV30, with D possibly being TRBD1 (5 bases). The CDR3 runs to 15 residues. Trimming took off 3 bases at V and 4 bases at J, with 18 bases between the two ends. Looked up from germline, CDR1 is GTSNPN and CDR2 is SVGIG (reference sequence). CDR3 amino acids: CAWRRKGKLGTEAFF. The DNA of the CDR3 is TGTGCCTGGAGGCGTAAGGGGAAGTTGGGCACTGAAGCTTTCTTT. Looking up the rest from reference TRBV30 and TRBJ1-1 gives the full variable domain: SQTIHQWPATLVQPVGSPLSLECTVEGTSNPNLYWYRQAAGRGLQLLFYSVGIGQISSEVPQNLSASRPQDRQFILSSKKLLLSDSGFYLCAWRRKGKLGTEAFFGQGTRLTVV.

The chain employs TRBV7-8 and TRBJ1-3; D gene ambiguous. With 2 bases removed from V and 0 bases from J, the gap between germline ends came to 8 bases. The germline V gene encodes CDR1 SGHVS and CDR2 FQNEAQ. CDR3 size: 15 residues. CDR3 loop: CASSLTAGSGNTIYF. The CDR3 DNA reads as TGTGCCAGCAGCTTAACAGCCGGCTCTGGAAACACCATATATTTT.

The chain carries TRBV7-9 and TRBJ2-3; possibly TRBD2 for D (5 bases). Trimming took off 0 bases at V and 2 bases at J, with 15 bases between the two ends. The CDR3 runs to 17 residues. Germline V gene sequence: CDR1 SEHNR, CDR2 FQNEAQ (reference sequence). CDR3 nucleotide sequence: TGTGCCAGCAGCTTAGCTCGGGGTGTTCTAATCACAGATACGCAGTATTTT. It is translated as CASSLARGVLITDTQYF.

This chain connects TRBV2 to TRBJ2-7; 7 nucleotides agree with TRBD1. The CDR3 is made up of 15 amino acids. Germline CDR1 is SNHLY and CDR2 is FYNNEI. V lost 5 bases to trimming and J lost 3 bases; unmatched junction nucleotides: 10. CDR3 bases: TGTGCCAGCAGTCCTAGCCCGGGACAGCGCTACGAGCAGTACTTC. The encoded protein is CASSPSPGQRYEQYF.

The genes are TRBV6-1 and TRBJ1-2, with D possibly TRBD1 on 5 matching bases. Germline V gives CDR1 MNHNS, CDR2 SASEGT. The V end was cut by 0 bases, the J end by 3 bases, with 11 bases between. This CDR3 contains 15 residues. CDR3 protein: CASSEAQGRYYGYTF. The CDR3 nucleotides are TGTGCCAGCAGTGAAGCCCAGGGAAGGTACTATGGCTACACCTTC.

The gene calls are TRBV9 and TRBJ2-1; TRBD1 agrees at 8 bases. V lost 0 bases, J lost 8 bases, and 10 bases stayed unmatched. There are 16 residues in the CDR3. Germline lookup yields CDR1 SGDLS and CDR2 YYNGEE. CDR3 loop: CASSVDAGGISYEQFF. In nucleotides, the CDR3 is TGTGCCAGCAGCGTAGATGCAGGGGGCATATCCTATGAGCAGTTCTTC.

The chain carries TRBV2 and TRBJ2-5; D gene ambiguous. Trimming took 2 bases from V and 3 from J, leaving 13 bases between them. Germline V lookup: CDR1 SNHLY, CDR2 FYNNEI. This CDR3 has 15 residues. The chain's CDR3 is CASSESSNREETQYF. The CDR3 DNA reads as TGTGCCAGCAGTGAAAGCAGTAACAGAGAAGAGACCCAGTACTTC.

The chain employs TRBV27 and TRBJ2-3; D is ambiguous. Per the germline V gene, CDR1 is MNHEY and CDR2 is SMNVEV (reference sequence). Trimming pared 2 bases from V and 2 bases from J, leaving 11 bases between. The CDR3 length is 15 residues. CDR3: CASSLGHANTDTQYF. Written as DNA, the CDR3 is TGTGCCAGCAGTTTAGGGCATGCGAACACAGATACGCAGTATTTT.

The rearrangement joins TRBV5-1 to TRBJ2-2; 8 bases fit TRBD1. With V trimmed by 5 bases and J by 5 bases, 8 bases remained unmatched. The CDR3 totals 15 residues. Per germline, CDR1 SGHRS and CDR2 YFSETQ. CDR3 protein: CASSIDRGRTGELFF. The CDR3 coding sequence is TGCGCCAGCAGTATCGACAGGGGAAGGACCGGGGAGCTGTTTTTT.

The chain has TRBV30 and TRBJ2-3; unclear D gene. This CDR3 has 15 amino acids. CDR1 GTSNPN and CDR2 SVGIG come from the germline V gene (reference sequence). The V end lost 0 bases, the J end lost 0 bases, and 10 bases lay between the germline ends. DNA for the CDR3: TGTGCCTGGAGTGTACTGTCAACTAGCACAGATACGCAGTATTTT. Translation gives CAWSVLSTSTDTQYF.

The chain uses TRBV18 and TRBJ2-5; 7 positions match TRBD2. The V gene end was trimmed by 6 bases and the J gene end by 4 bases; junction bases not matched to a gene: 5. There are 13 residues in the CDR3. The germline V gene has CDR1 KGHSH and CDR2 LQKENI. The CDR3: CASSESGTETQYF. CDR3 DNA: TGTGCCAGCTCCGAGAGCGGGACAGAGACCCAGTACTTC. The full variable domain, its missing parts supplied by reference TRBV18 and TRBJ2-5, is NAGVMQNPRHLVRRRGQEARLRCSPMKGHSHVYWYRQLPEEGLKFMVYLQKENIIDESGMPKERFSAEFPKEGPSILRIQQVVRGDSAAYFCASSESGTETQYFGPGTRLLVL.

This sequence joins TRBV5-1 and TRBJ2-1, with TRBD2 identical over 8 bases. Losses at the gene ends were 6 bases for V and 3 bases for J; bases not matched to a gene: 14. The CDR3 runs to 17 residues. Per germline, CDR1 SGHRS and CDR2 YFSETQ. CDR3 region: CASTTAALAEVYNEQFF. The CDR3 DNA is TGCGCCAGCACCACGGCGGCACTAGCGGAGGTCTACAATGAGCAGTTCTTC.

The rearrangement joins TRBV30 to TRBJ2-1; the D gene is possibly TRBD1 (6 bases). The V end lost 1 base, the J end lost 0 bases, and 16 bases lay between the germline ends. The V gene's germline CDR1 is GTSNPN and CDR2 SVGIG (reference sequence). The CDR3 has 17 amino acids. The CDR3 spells CAWSGRQDLSSYNEQFF. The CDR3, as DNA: TGTGCCTGGAGTGGGAGACAGGACCTCAGCTCCTACAATGAGCAGTTCTTC.

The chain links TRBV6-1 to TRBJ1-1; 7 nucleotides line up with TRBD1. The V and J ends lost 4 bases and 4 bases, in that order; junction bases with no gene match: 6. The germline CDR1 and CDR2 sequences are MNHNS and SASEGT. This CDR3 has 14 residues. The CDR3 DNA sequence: TGTGCCAGCAGTGGCCCTCAGGGGGGCACTGAAGCTTTCTTT. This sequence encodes CASSGPQGGTEAFF.

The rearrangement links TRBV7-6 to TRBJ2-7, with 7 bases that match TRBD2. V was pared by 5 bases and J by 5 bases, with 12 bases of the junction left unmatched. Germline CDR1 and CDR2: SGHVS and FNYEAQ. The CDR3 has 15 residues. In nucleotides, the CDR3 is TGTGCCAGCAGCCGCCCGGCGGGAGTCTTCCACGAGCAGTACTTC. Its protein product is CASSRPAGVFHEQYF.

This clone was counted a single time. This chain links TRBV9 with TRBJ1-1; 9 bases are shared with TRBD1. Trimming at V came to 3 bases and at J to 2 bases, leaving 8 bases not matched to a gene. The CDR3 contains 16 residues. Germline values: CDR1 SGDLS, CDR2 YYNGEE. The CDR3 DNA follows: TGTGCCAGCAGCGCGATACCGGGACAGGGTAACACTGAAGCTTTCTTT. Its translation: CASSAIPGQGNTEAFF. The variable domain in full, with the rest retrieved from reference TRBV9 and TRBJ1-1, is DSGVTQTPKHLITATGQRVTLRCSPRSGDLSVYWYQQSLDQGLQFLIQYYNGEERAKGNILERFSAQQFPDLHSELNLSSLELGDSALYFCASSAIPGQGNTEAFFGQGTRLTVV.

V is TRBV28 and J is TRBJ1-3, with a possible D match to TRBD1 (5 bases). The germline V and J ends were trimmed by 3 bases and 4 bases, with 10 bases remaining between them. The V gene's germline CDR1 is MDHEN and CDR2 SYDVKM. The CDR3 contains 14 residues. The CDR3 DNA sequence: TGTGCCAGCAGTTTTCGAGGGGTGGGAAACACCATATATTTT. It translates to CASSFRGVGNTIYF. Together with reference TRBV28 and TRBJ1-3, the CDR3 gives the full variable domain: DVKVTQSSRYLVKRTGEKVFLECVQDMDHENMFWYRQDPGLGLRLIYFSYDVKMKEKGDIPEGYSVSREKKERFSLILESASTNQTSMYLCASSFRGVGNTIYFGEGSWLTVV.

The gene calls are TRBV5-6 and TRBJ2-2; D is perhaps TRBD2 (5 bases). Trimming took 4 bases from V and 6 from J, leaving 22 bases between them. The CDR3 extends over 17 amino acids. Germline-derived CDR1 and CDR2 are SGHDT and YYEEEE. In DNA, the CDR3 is TGTGCCAGCAGCCCCGCGGGTTGGTGGGCCGGGCCCGGGGAGCTGTTTTTT. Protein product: CASSPAGWWAGPGELFF.

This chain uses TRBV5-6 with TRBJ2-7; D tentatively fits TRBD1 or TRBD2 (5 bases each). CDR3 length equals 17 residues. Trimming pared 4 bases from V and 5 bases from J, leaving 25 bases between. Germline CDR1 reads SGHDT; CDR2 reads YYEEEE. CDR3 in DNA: TGTGCCAGCAGCCGTCGAGCCCACAGCGGACTGGGGGACGAGCAGTACTTC. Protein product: CASSRRAHSGLGDEQYF. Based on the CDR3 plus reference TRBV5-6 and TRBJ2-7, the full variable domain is DAGVTQSPTHLIKTRGQQVTLRCSPKSGHDTVSWYQQALGQGPQFIFQYYEEEERQRGNFPDRFSGHQFPNYSSELNVNALLLGDSALYLCASSRRAHSGLGDEQYFGPGTRLTVT.

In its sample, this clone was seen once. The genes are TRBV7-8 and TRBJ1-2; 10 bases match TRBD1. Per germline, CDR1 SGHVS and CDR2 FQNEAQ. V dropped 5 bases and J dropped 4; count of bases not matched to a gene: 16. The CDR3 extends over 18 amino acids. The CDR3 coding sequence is TGTGCCAGCAGCGCCCTGCAGGGACAGGGGTTTACAGGCTATGGCTACACCTTC. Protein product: CASSALQGQGFTGYGYTF.

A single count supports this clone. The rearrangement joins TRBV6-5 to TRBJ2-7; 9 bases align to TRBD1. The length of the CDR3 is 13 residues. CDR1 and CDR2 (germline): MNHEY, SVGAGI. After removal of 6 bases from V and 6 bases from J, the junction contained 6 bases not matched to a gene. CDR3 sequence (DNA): TGTGCCAGCAGAAAAACAGGGGGCCGCGAGCAGTACTTC. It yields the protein CASRKTGGREQYF.

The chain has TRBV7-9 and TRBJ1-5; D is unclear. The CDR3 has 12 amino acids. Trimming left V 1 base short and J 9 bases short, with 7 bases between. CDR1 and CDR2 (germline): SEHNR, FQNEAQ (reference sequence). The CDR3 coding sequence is TGTGCCAGCAGCTTAGGTGTTGGGCCCCAGCATTTT. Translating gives CASSLGVGPQHF.

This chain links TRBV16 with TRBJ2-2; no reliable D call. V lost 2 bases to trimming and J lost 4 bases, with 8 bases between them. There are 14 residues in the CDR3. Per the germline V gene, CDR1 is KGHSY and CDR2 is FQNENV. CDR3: CASSQKGRTGELFF. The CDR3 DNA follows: TGTGCCAGCAGCCAAAAAGGTCGCACCGGGGAGCTGTTTTTT.

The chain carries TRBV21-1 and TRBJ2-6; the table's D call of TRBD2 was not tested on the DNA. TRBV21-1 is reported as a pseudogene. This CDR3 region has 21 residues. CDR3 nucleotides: TGTGCCAGCAGCCCGAGTCCCGGGACTTCCGCGGGGGCCTCTGGGGCCAACGTCCTGACTTTC. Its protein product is CASSPSPGTSAGASGANVLTF.

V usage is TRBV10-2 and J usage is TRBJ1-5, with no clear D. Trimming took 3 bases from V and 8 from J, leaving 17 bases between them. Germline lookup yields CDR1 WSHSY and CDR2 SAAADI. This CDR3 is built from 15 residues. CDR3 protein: CASSEHLGNGEPQHF. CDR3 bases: TGCGCCAGCAGTGAACATCTGGGGAATGGTGAGCCCCAGCATTTT.

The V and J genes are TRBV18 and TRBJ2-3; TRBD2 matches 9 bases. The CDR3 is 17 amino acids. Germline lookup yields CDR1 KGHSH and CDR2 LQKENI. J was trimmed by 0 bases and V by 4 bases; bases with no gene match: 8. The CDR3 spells CASSRRGLAGSTDTQYF. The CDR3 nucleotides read TGTGCCAGCTCACGACGGGGTCTAGCGGGAAGCACAGATACGCAGTATTTT.

The CDR3 is CAVEPGSSYEQYF. The CDR3 nucleotides are TGTGCCGTGGAGCCGGGTAGCTCCTACGAGCAGTACTTC. This chain joins TRBV28 and TRBJ2-7; D ambiguous. The length of the CDR3 is 13 residues. CDR1 and CDR2 from the germline V gene are MDHEN and SYDVKM. V lost 11 bases to trimming and J lost 0 bases, with 14 bases between them.